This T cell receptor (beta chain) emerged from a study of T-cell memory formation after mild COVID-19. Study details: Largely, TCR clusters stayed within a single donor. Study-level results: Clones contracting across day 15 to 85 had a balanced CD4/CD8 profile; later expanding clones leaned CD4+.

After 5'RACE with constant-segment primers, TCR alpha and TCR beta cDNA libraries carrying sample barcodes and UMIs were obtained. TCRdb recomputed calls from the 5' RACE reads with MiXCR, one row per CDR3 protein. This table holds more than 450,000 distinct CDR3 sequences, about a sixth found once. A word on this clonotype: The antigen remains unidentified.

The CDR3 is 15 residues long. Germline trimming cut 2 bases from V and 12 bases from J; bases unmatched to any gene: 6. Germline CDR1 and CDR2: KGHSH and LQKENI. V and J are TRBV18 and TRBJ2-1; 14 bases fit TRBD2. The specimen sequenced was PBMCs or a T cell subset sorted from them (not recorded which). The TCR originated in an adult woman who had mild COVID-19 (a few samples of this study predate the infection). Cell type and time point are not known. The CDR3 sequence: CASSPATSGGVRQFF. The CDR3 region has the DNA TGTGCCAGCTCACCAGCGACTAGCGGGGGGGTTCGGCAGTTCTTC.